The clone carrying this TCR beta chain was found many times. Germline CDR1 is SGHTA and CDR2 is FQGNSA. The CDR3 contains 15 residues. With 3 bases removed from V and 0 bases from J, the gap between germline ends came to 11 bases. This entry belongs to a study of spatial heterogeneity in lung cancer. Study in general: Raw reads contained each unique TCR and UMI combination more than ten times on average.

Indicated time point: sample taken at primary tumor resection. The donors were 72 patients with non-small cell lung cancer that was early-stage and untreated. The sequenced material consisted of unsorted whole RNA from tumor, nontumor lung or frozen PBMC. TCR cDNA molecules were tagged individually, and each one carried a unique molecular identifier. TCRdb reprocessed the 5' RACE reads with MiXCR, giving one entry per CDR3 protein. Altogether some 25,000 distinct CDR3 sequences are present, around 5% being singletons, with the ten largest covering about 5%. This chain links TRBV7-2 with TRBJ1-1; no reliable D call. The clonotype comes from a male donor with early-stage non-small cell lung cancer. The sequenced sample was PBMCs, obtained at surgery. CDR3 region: CASSFVGSLNTEAFF. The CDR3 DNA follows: TGTGCCAGCAGCTTTGTTGGATCCCTGAACACTGAAGCTTTCTTT.